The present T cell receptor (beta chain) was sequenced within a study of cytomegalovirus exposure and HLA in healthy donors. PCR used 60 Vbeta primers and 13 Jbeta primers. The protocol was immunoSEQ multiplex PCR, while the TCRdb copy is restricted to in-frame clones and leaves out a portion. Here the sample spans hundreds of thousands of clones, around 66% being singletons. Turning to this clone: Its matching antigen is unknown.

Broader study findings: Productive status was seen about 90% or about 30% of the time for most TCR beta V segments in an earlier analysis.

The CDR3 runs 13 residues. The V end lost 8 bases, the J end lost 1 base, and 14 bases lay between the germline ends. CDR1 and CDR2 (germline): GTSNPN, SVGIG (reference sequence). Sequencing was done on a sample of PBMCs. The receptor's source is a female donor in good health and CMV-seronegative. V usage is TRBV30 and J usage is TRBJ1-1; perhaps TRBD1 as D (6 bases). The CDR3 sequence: CAGSVGANTEAFF. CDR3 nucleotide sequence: TGTGCCGGTTCTGTGGGGGCGAACACTGAAGCTTTCTTT.